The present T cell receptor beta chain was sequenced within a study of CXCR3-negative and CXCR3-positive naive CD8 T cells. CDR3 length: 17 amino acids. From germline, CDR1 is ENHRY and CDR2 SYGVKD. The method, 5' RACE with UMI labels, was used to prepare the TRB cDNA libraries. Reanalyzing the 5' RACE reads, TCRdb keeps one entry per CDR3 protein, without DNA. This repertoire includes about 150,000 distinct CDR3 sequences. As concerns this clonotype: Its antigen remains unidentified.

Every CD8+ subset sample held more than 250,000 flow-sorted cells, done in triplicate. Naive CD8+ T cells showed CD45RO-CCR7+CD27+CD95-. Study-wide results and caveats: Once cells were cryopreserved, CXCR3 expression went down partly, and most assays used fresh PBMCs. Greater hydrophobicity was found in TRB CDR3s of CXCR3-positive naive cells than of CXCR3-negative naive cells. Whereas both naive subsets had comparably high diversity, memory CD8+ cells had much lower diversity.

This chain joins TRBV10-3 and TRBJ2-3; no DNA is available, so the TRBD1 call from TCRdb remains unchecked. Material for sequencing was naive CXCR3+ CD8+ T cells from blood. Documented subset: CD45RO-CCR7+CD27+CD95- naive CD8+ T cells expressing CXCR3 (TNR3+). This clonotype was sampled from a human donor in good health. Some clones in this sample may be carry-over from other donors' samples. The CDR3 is CAISAGAGPRGTDTQYF.